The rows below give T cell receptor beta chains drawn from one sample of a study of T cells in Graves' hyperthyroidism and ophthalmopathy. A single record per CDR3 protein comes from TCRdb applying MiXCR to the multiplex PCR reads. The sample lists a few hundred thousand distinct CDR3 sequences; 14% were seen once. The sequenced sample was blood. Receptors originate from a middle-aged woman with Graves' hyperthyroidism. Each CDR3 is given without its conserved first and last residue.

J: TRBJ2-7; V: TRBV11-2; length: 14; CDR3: ASSQRLGGDSYEQY
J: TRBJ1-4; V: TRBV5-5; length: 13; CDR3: ASSATAGNNEKLF
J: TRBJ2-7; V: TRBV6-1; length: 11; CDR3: ATRARDSDEQY
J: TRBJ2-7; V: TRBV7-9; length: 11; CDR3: ASSSPRLYEQY
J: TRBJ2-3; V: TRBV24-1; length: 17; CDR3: ATSESGTPKVIQQDTQY
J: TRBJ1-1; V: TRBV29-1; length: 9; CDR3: SVVPGTEAF
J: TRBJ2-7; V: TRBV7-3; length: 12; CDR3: ASSSRGGGYEQY
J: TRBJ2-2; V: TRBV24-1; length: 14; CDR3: ATSDLGRKNTGELF
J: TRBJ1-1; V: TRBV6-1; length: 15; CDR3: ASRPGQGTVGGTEAF
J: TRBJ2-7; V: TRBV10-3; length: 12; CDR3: APPRTGISYEQY
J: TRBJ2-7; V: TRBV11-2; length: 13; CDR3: ASSLRRQGIDEQY
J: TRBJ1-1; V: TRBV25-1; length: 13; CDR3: ASSESRLQNTEAF
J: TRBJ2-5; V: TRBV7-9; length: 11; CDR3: ASSNLYQETQY
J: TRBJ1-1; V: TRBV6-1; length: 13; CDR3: ASAGTSGSNTEAF
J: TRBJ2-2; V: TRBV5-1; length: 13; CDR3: ASSLEGGDPGELF
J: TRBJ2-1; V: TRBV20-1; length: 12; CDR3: SARPPASNNEQF
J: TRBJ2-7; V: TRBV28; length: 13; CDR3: ASSEAPTPPHEQY
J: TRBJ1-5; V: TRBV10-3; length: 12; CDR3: AISEQGAQRPQH
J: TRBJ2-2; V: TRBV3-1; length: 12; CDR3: ASSQDPGNGELF
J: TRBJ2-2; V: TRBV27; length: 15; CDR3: ASSSPQGAHIPGELF
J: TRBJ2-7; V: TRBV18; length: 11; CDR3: ASSSDNPYEQY
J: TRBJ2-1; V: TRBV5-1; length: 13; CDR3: ASSPSLAGVNEQF
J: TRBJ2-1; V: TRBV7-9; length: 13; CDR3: ASSRTGGKGNEQF